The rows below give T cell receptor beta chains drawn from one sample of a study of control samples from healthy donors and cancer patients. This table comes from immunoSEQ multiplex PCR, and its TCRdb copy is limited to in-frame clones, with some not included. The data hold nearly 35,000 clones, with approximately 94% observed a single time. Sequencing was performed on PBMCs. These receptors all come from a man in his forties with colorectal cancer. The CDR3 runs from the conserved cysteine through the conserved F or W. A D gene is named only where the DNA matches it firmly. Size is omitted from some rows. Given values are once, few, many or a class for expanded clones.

CDR3 DNA: TGTGCCAGCAGCTTGGGACCTGGAGGCACTGAAGCTTTCTTT
CDR3 protein: CASSLGPGGTEAFF
J gene: TRBJ1-1
clone size: .
D gene: .
V gene: TRBV7-9

CDR3 DNA: TGTGCCAGCAGTGGTTTCTTGGAAGGTCAGCCCCAGCATTTT
CDR3 protein: CASSGFLEGQPQHF
J gene: TRBJ1-5
clone size: .
D gene: .
V gene: TRBV2

CDR3 DNA: TGTGCCAGCAGCCCAGGGGGGCTGAATTCACCCCTCCACTTT
CDR3 protein: CASSPGGLNSPLHF
J gene: TRBJ1-6
clone size: .
D gene: TRBD1
V gene: TRBV11-3

CDR3 DNA: TGCGCCAGCAGCTTGGAGTTCGGGACACCGGTTGGGAATGAGCAGTTCTTC
CDR3 protein: CASSLEFGTPVGNEQFF
J gene: TRBJ2-1
clone size: .
D gene: .
V gene: TRBV5-1

CDR3 DNA: TGTGCCAGCATTAAACAGGGTATTAGTAATCAGCCCCAGCATTTT
CDR3 protein: CASIKQGISNQPQHF
J gene: TRBJ1-5
clone size: .
D gene: .
V gene: TRBV6-5

CDR3 DNA: TGTGCCAGCAGTTACTCTGGAGGGGCAAGTGGAAACACCATATATTTT
CDR3 protein: CASSYSGGASGNTIYF
J gene: TRBJ1-3
clone size: few
D gene: .
V gene: TRBV6-5

CDR3 DNA: TGTGCCAGCAGCGCCGGGACAGGCAAAGAGACCCAGTACTTC
CDR3 protein: CASSAGTGKETQYF
J gene: TRBJ2-5
clone size: .
D gene: TRBD1
V gene: TRBV9

CDR3 DNA: TGTGCCAGCAGTTGGGACAGCTATAATTCACCCCTCCACTTT
CDR3 protein: CASSWDSYNSPLHF
J gene: TRBJ1-6
clone size: .
D gene: TRBD1
V gene: TRBV6-6

CDR3 DNA: TGTGCCAGCAGCCCACAGGGGGCCGTCACTGAAGCTTTCTTT
CDR3 protein: CASSPQGAVTEAFF
J gene: TRBJ1-1
clone size: .
D gene: TRBD1
V gene: TRBV14

CDR3 DNA: TGTGCCAGCAGCCAAGAGGGACAGGGAAACACAGATACGCAGTATTTT
CDR3 protein: CASSQEGQGNTDTQYF
J gene: TRBJ2-3
clone size: .
D gene: TRBD1
V gene: TRBV4-2

CDR3 DNA: TGCAGCGTCAGGAGGGGCACGGACACTGAAGCTTTCTTT
CDR3 protein: CSVRRGTDTEAFF
J gene: TRBJ1-1
clone size: .
D gene: .
V gene: TRBV29-1

CDR3 DNA: TGTGCCAGTAGTGAAAGACAGGGTAGGGATCAGCCCCAGCATTTT
CDR3 protein: CASSERQGRDQPQHF
J gene: TRBJ1-5
clone size: .
D gene: TRBD1
V gene: TRBV19

CDR3 DNA: TGTGCCAGCAGTCTCAGGGGATTGAGGGACGAGCAGTACTTC
CDR3 protein: CASSLRGLRDEQYF
J gene: TRBJ2-7
clone size: .
D gene: .
V gene: TRBV6-5

CDR3 DNA: TGTGCCAGCAGCTTACGGGAGCAGGAAAAACTGTTTTTT
CDR3 protein: CASSLREQEKLFF
J gene: TRBJ1-4
clone size: few
D gene: .
V gene: TRBV7-9

CDR3 DNA: TGTGCCAGCAGCCCCGGGACCGTTGGCGGGGAGCTGTTTTTT
CDR3 protein: CASSPGTVGGELFF
J gene: TRBJ2-2
clone size: .
D gene: .
V gene: TRBV11-2

CDR3 DNA: TGTGCCAGCAGTTACTCCAACTCTGGAAACACCATATATTTT
CDR3 protein: CASSYSNSGNTIYF
J gene: TRBJ1-3
clone size: once
D gene: .
V gene: TRBV6-6

CDR3 DNA: TGCAGCGTTGTAAGGGGTGCTTCGTCCAATGAGCAGTTCTTC
CDR3 protein: CSVVRGASSNEQFF
J gene: TRBJ2-1
clone size: .
D gene: .
V gene: TRBV29-1

CDR3 DNA: TGCGCCAGCAGCTTGATGGGCGGAGGCACTGAAGCTTTCTTT
CDR3 protein: CASSLMGGGTEAFF
J gene: TRBJ1-1
clone size: .
D gene: .
V gene: TRBV5-1

CDR3 DNA: TGTGCCAGCAGTCGGAACAGGGGGCACTATGGCTACACCTTC
CDR3 protein: CASSRNRGHYGYTF
J gene: TRBJ1-2
clone size: .
D gene: TRBD1
V gene: TRBV5-6

CDR3 DNA: TGCAGTGCTATACACGGCGAGCAGTACTTC
CDR3 protein: CSAIHGEQYF
J gene: TRBJ2-7
clone size: .
D gene: .
V gene: TRBV20-1

CDR3 DNA: TGCGCCAGCAGCAGAGGTATGAACACTGAAGCTTTCTTT
CDR3 protein: CASSRGMNTEAFF
J gene: TRBJ1-1
clone size: .
D gene: .
V gene: TRBV5-1

CDR3 DNA: TGTGCCATCACCAGAACCGGCCCGGGACAGGGACTTTCACACACTGAAGCTTTCTTT
CDR3 protein: CAITRTGPGQGLSHTEAFF
J gene: TRBJ1-1
clone size: .
D gene: TRBD1
V gene: TRBV10-3

CDR3 DNA: TGTGCCAGCAGCACAGGGGTGAGCACAGATACGCAGTATTTT
CDR3 protein: CASSTGVSTDTQYF
J gene: TRBJ2-3
clone size: .
D gene: TRBD1
V gene: TRBV2

CDR3 DNA: TGTGCCAGCAGCCTCCTGGGGGGGGTTTCTGGAAACACCATATATTTT
CDR3 protein: CASSLLGGVSGNTIYF
J gene: TRBJ1-3
clone size: .
D gene: .
V gene: TRBV3-1/TRBV3-2

CDR3 DNA: TGTGCCAGCAGCTTCTCCGGGACAGGGGCAGGGACTCAACGCTCTGAGCAGTTCTTC
CDR3 protein: CASSFSGTGAGTQRSEQFF
J gene: TRBJ2-1
clone size: .
D gene: TRBD1
V gene: TRBV7-9